These 3 T cell receptor beta chains originate from one sample sequenced in a study of blood T cell repertoires in COVID-19. Measured with immunoSEQ multiplex PCR; TCRdb has only the in-frame clones, and not every one. Of about 200,000 clones listed, about four fifths are singletons. Sequencing was performed on peripheral blood. These receptors were taken from a woman between 45 and 65 years old with active or convalescent COVID-19.

This sequence joins TRBV11-3 and TRBJ2-5; unclear D gene. V was shortened by 0 bases and J by 5 bases, with 13 bases between the two germline ends. Germline CDR1 SGHNT, CDR2 YENEEA. The CDR3 totals 15 residues. The CDR3 loop is CASSLDSGPWETQYF. The CDR3 bases are TGTGCCAGCAGCTTAGATTCAGGCCCGTGGGAGACCCAGTACTTC.

The chain combines TRBV5-1 with TRBJ2-2; perhaps TRBD2 as D (6 bases). Trimming pared 1 base from V and 6 bases from J, leaving 10 bases between. The CDR3 has 14 amino acids. Looked up from germline, CDR1 is SGHRS and CDR2 is YFSETQ. In DNA, the CDR3 is TGCGCCAGCAGCTTGAGGCGGGGCTCCGGGGAGCTGTTTTTT. Its protein is CASSLRRGSGELFF.

The V and J genes are TRBV10-1 and TRBJ2-1, with 11 bases lining up with TRBD1. CDR3 length: 15 residues. CDR1 is WNHNN, CDR2 SYGVQD, per germline (reference sequence). V lost 6 bases to trimming and J lost 4 bases; unmatched junction nucleotides: 5. The DNA of the CDR3 is TGCGCCAGCAGCCCGGACAGGGGGCTGTACAATGAGCAGTTCTTC. Translated, it gives CASSPDRGLYNEQFF.